This paragraph covers one T cell receptor beta chain sequence. Its antigen is unknown. TCRdb passed the 5' RACE reads through MiXCR, listing each CDR3 protein once. The sample includes approximately 440,000 distinct CDR3 sequences, roughly 15% seen only once; the top ten take about 0.94%. The data were obtained in a study of CD8 T cells in ankylosing spondylitis. Overall study findings and caveats: Blood of patients with ankylosing spondylitis appeared to be characterized by a TCR beta motif of several highly homologous variants. Reactive arthritis synovial fluid and blood previously showed some of these motif variants.

The CDR3 totals 15 residues. V dropped 6 bases and J dropped 4 bases, with 18 bases sitting between them. The sequenced material came from blood, either unsorted or a sorted T cell fraction (not recorded which). The rearrangement links TRBV12-3 or TRBV12-4 to TRBJ2-5; tentative D call: TRBD2 (6 bases). The TCR sequence derives from a male donor with ankylosing spondylitis. CDR3 amino acids: CASRQGAGRGETQYF. The CDR3 region has the DNA TGTGCCAGCAGGCAAGGGGCGGGGCGGGGAGAGACCCAGTACTTC.